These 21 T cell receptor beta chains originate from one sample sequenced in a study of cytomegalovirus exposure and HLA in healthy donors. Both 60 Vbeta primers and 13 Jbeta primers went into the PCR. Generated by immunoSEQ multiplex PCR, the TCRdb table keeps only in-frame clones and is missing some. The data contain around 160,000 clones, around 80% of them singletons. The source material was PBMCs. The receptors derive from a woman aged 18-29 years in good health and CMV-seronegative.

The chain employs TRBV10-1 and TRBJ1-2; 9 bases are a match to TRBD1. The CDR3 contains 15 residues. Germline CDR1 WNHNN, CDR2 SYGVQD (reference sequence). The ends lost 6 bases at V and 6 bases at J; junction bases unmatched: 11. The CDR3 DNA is TGCGCCAGCAGCGGGGACAGGGTAAGGGGGGATGGCTACACCTTC. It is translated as CASSGDRVRGDGYTF.

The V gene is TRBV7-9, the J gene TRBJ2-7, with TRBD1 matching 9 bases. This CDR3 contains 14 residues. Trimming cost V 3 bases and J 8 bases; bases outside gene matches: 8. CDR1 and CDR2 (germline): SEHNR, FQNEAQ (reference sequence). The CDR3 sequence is CASSLDRGAFKQYF. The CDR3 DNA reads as TGTGCCAGCAGCTTGGACAGGGGTGCCTTCAAGCAGTACTTC.

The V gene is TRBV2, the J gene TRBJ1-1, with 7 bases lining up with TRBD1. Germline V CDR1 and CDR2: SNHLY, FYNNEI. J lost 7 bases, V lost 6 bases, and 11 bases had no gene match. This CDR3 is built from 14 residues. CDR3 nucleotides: TGTGCCAGCAGGGCAGGGGGTAGTACGGGTGAAGCTTTCTTT. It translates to CASRAGGSTGEAFF. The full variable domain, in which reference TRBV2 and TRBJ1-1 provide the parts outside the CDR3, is EPEVTQTPSHQVTQMGQEVILRCVPISNHLYFYWYRQILGQKVEFLVSFYNNEISEKSEIFDDQFSVERPDGSNFTLKIRSTKLEDSAMYFCASRAGGSTGEAFFGQGTRLTVV.

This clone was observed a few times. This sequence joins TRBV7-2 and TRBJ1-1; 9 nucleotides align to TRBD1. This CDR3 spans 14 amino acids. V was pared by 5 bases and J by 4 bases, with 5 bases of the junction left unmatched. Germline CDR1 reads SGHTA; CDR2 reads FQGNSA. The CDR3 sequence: CASSRPTGGTEAFF. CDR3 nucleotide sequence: TGTGCCAGCAGCCGACCGACAGGGGGCACTGAAGCTTTCTTT.

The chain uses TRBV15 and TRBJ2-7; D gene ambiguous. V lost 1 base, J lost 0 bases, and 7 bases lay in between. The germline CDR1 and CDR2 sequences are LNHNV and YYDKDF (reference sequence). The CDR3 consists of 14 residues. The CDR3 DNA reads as TGTGCCACCAGCAGAGGGGCGAGCTCCTACGAGCAGTACTTC. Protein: CATSRGASSYEQYF. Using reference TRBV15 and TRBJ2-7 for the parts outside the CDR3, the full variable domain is DAMVIQNPRYQVTQFGKPVTLSCSQTLNHNVMYWYQQKSSQAPKLLFHYYDKDFNNEADTPDNFQSRRPNTSFCFLDIRSPGLGDTAMYLCATSRGASSYEQYFGPGTRLTVT.

DNA of the CDR3: TGTGCCAGCAGGGACAGGGTAAGCAATCAGCCCCAGCATTTT. Translating it yields CASRDRVSNQPQHF. This chain connects TRBV2 to TRBJ1-5; 8 nucleotides align to TRBD1. This CDR3 comprises 14 residues. Germline V CDR1 and CDR2: SNHLY, FYNNEI. V lost 6 bases, J lost 1 base, and 2 bases stayed unmatched.

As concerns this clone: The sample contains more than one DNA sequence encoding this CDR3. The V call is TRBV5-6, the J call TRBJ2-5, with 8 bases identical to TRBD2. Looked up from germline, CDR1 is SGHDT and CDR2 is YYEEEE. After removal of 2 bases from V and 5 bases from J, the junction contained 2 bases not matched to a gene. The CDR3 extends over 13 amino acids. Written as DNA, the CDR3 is TGTGCCAGCAGCTTAGGCGGGGGGGAGACCCAGTACTTC. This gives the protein CASSLGGGETQYF.

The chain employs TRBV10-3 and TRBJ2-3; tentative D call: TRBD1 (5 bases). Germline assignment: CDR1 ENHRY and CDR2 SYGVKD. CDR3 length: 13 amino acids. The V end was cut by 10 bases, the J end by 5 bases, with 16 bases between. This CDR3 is CATHGAEKDTQYF. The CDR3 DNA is TGTGCCACGCATGGGGCGGAGAAAGATACGCAGTATTTT.

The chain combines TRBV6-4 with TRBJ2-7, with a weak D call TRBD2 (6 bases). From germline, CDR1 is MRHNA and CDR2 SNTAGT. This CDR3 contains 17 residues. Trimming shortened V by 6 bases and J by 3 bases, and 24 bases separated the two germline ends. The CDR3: CASRVFASSGSRYEQYF. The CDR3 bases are TGTGCCAGCAGGGTGTTTGCGTCCAGCGGGTCGCGCTACGAGCAGTACTTC.

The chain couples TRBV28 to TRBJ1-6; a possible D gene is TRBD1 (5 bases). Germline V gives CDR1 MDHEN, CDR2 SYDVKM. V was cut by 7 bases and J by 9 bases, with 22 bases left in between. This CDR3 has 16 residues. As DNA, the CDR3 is TGTGCCAGCATCGAAAGGCTTGGGCAGGGTGGTTCACCCCTCCACTTT. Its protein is CASIERLGQGGSPLHF.

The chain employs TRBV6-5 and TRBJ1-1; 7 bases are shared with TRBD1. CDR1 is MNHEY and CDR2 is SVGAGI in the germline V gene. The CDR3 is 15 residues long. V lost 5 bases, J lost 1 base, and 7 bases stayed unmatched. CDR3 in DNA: TGTGCCAGCAGTCCGCAAGGACAGGCGAACACTGAAGCTTTCTTT. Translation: CASSPQGQANTEAFF.

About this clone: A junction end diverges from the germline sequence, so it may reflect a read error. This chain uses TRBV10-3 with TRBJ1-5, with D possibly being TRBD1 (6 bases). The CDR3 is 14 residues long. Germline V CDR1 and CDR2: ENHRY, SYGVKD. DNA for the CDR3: TGTGCCATCGGTGAGTTACAGGGTAATCAGCCCCAGCATTTT. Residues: CAIGELQGNQPQHF.

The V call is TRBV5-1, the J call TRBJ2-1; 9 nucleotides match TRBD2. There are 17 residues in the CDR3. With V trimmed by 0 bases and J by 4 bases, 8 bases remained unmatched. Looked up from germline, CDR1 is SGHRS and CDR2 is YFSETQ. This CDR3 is CASSLGPAGGRYNEQFF. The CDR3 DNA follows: TGCGCCAGCAGCTTGGGGCCAGCGGGGGGCCGTTACAATGAGCAGTTCTTC. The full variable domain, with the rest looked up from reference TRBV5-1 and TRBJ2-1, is KAGVTQTPRYLIKTRGQQVTLSCSPISGHRSVSWYQQTPGQGLQFLFEYFSETQRNKGNFPGRFSGRQFSNSRSEMNVSTLELGDSALYLCASSLGPAGGRYNEQFFGPGTRLTVL.

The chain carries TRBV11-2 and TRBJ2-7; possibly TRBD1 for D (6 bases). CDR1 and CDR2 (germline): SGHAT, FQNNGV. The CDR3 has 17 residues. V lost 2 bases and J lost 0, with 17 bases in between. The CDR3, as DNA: TGTGCCAGCAGCTTATGGGAAGGGGGTCCTCACTCCTACGAGCAGTACTTC. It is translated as CASSLWEGGPHSYEQYF.

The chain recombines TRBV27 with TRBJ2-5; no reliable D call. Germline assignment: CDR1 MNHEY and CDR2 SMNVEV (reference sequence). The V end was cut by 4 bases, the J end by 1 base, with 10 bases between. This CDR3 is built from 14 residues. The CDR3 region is CASSSQTFQETQYF. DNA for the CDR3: TGTGCCAGCAGTTCCCAGACATTCCAAGAGACCCAGTACTTC.

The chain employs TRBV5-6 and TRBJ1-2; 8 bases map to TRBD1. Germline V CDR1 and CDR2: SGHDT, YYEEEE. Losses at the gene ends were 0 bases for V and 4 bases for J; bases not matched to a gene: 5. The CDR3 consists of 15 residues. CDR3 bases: TGTGCCAGCAGCTTGGGGGACAGGCCAACCTATGGCTACACCTTC. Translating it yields CASSLGDRPTYGYTF.

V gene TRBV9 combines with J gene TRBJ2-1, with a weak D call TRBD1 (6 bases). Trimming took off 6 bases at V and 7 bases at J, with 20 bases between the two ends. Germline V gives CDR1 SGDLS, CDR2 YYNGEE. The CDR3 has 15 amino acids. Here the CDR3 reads CASNPSTGSGNEQFF. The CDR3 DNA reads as TGTGCCAGCAACCCAAGCACAGGGTCGGGGAATGAGCAGTTCTTC.

The CDR3 sequence is CASSRTGRHEQYF. The CDR3 nucleotides read TGTGCCAGCAGTCGGACAGGGAGGCACGAGCAGTACTTC. The chain recombines TRBV28 with TRBJ2-7, with 8 bases aligning to TRBD1. Trimming removed 5 bases from V and 5 bases from J; junction bases left unmatched: 5. The V gene's germline CDR1 is MDHEN and CDR2 SYDVKM. This CDR3 contains 13 residues.

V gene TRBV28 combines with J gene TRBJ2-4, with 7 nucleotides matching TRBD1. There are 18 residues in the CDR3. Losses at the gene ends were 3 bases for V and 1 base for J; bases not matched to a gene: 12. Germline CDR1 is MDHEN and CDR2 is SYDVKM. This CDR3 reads CASSFPLTGEYAKNIQYF. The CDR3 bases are TGTGCCAGCAGTTTCCCCCTCACAGGGGAGTATGCCAAAAACATTCAGTACTTC.

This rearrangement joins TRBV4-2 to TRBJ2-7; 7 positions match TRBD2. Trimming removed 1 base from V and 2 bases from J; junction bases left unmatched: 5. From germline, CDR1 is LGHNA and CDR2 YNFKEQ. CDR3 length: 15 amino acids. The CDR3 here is CASSQAASGAYEQYF. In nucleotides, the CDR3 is TGTGCCAGCAGCCAAGCGGCTAGCGGTGCCTACGAGCAGTACTTC.

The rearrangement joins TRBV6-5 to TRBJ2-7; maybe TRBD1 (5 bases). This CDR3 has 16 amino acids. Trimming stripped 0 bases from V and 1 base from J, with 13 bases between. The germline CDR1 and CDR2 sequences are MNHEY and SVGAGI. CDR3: CASSYSHRSRSYEQYF. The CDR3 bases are TGTGCCAGCAGTTACTCCCACAGGTCGAGGTCCTACGAGCAGTACTTC.